A selection of T cell receptor beta chains follows, all from one sample in a study of T cell responses to AZD1222 COVID-19 vaccine. The table came from immunoSEQ multiplex PCR; TCRdb's copy has only in-frame clones and leaves some out. The sample includes tens of thousands of clones, 70% to 90% of them seen just once. The input for sequencing was peripheral blood, taken on day 0 of AZD1222 vaccination. Receptors were obtained from an adult in good health. Both conserved end residues are part of each CDR3. A D gene is named only where the DNA matches it firmly. Clone size appears in some rows only: once, few, many, or a class for an expanded clone.

V	size	D	J	CDR3	DNA
TRBV3-1/TRBV3-2	-	-	TRBJ2-2	CASSLPGIRELFF	TGTGCCAGCAGCCTTCCTGGGATCCGGGAGCTGTTTTTT
TRBV4-2	-	-	TRBJ2-1	CASSQDGSGTGHEQFF	TGTGCCAGCAGCCAAGATGGAAGTGGGACTGGGCATGAGCAGTTCTTC
TRBV10-3	few	TRBD1	TRBJ1-3	CAIRGQGAGNTIYF	TGTGCCATCAGGGGACAGGGTGCCGGAAACACCATATATTTT
TRBV28	-	TRBD1	TRBJ2-1	CASSLYTTGAKGNEQFF	TGTGCCAGCAGTTTATATACTACAGGGGCGAAGGGCAATGAGCAGTTCTTC
TRBV11-2	-	-	TRBJ2-7	CASSLGRNEQYF	TGTGCCAGCAGCTTAGGTAGGAACGAGCAGTACTTC
TRBV7-9	-	-	TRBJ1-4	CASSLEGREKLFF	TGTGCCAGCAGCTTAGAAGGGAGGGAAAAACTGTTTTTT
TRBV5-5	-	TRBD1	TRBJ2-1	CASSLGTGHYNEQFF	TGTGCCAGCAGCTTGGGGACAGGGCACTACAATGAGCAGTTCTTC
TRBV5-1	-	-	TRBJ1-5	CASSAGQDNQPQHF	TGCGCCAGCAGCGCCGGACAAGACAATCAGCCCCAGCATTTT
TRBV11-1	-	-	TRBJ2-5	CASSAGRTRETQYF	TGTGCCAGCAGCGCTGGACGGACGAGGGAGACCCAGTACTTC
TRBV7-9	-	TRBD1	TRBJ1-4	CASSPPSGDRGFGKLFF	TGTGCCAGCAGCCCACCATCAGGGGACAGGGGTTTTGGTAAACTGTTTTTT
TRBV11-1	once	-	TRBJ2-7	CASSFGALGVSYEQYF	TGTGCCAGCAGCTTTGGCGCACTAGGGGTCTCCTACGAGCAGTACTTC
TRBV18	-	-	TRBJ2-7	CASSPVGGGSYEQYF	TGTGCCAGCTCACCCGTTGGAGGGGGGTCCTACGAGCAGTACTTC